The 18 T cell receptor beta chains presented below share a single source sample, sequenced in a study of T cell clonality in common variable immunodeficiency. The protocol was immunoSEQ multiplex PCR, while the TCRdb copy is restricted to in-frame clones and leaves out a portion. Observed are about 45,000 clones, no singletons, with the top ten taking about 0.7%. The sample was peripheral blood mononuclear cells. These receptors originate from a person aged 18 to 69 in good health.

This clone was observed many times. The CDR3 is cut off 3 residues early in the read; its end comes from the germline J gene. The chain has TRBV6-4 and TRBJ2-2; the D is unclear. The CDR3 runs 13 residues. The germline V gene has CDR1 MRHNA and CDR2 SNTAGT. The V and J ends lost 2 bases and 3 bases respectively, with 4 bases between them. The CDR3 region is CASSDRDTGELFF. The CDR3 bases that were read are TGTGCCAGCAGTGACAGGGACACCGGGGAG.

On this clone itself: The junction departs from germline at one end; a sequencing error may be responsible. The read terminates 3 residues before the CDR3 end, so the remaining end is supplied by the germline J gene. This chain joins TRBV7-7 and TRBJ2-1, with D uncertain. Germline assignment: CDR1 SSHAT and CDR2 FNYEAQ (reference sequence). The CDR3 is made up of 12 amino acids. CDR3: CASSPLLNEQFF. Incomplete CDR3 DNA: TGTGCTAGCAGCCCCCTTCTAAATGAG.

A note on this clone: The CDR3 end falls 3 residues outside the read, so it is completed with the germline J gene. The chain uses TRBV20-1 and TRBJ2-7, with D unresolved. The CDR3 is made up of 15 amino acids. Trimming pared 3 bases from V and 0 bases from J, leaving 15 bases between. CDR1 DFQATT and CDR2 SNEGSKA come from the germline V gene (reference sequence). The CDR3 DNA, read in part, is TGCAGTGCTAGGGCCCAGAAGAAAGGCTCCTACGAG. Protein sequence: CSARAQKKGSYE. In full, the CDR3 reads CSARAQKKGSYEQYF.

This clone showed up many times. The read ends 3 residues shy of where the CDR3 ends; the end is completed using the germline J gene. This chain joins TRBV19 and TRBJ2-7; perhaps TRBD2 as D (7 bases). Germline V gene lookup returns CDR1 LNHDA and CDR2 SQIVND (reference sequence). The CDR3 covers 15 residues. Trimming shortened V by 0 bases and J by 3 bases, and 12 bases separated the two germline ends. This chain's CDR3 is CASSIEGGDYYEQYF. The part of the CDR3 DNA that was read is TGTGCCAGTAGTATAGAAGGGGGGGACTACTACGAG.

At least ten counts were recorded for this clone. The read ends 3 residues shy of where the CDR3 ends; the end is completed using the germline J gene. The V call is TRBV5-5, the J call TRBJ2-7, with D possibly being TRBD2 (6 bases). Germline loops: CDR1 SGHKS, CDR2 YYEKEE (reference sequence). The CDR3 loop spans 13 amino acids. Trimming took off 3 bases at V and 3 bases at J, with 10 bases between the two ends. This chain's CDR3 is CASSYPGLYEQYF. CDR3 bases read: TGTGCCAGCAGCTACCCGGGACTCTACGAG.

This clone was detected ten times or more. The read halts 3 residues ahead of the CDR3 end, with the missing end drawn from the germline J gene. The chain joins TRBV5-5 to TRBJ1-6; 7 bases are a match to TRBD1. The CDR3 length is 14 residues. Germline loops: CDR1 SGHKS, CDR2 YYEKEE (reference sequence). The CDR3 DNA, read in part, is TGTGCCAGCAGCTTGGTCGGGACAGCGGCTTCC. It codes for CASSLVGTAAS. The full CDR3 protein reads CASSLVGTAASLHF.

This clone was counted ten times or more. The read finishes 3 residues shy of the CDR3 end, and the germline J gene is used to complete it. The chain couples TRBV7-6 to TRBJ1-3; TRBD1 might be the D (5 bases). The germline CDR1 and CDR2 sequences are SGHVS and FNYEAQ. The CDR3 has 13 amino acids. The V gene lost 5 bases and the J gene lost 4 bases, with 9 bases spanning the gap. CDR3 region: CASSARAGNTIYF. The covered CDR3 bases are TGTGCCAGCAGCGCCAGGGCGGGAAACACC.

In this sample, this clone turned up many times. The missing CDR3 end, 3 residues past where the read stops, is filled in from the germline J gene. The V call is TRBV12-3 or TRBV12-4, the J call TRBJ2-1, with TRBD1 matching 9 bases. Trimming cost V 6 bases and J 5 bases; bases outside gene matches: 5. CDR3 length: 14 amino acids. The sequenced part of the CDR3 DNA is TGTGCCAGCAGCCAAGGACAGGGGCACAATGAG. Its protein is CASSQGQGHNE. The CDR3 in full is CASSQGQGHNEQFF.

This clone was observed many times. Read data end 3 residues before the CDR3 end; the end is taken from the germline J gene. This chain connects TRBV4-1 to TRBJ2-1; possibly TRBD1 for D (6 bases). Trimming pared 3 bases from V and 7 bases from J, leaving 13 bases between. This CDR3 has 14 residues. The germline V gene encodes CDR1 MGHRA and CDR2 YSYEKL. CDR3 protein: CASSQGASSNEQFF. Incomplete CDR3 DNA: TGCGCCAGCAGCCAGGGGGCTAGCAGTAATGAG.

This clone was seen many times. The read ends 3 residues shy of where the CDR3 ends; the end is completed using the germline J gene. V and J are TRBV7-3 and TRBJ2-3; tentatively, D is TRBD2 (5 bases). V was shortened by 2 bases and J by 0 bases, with 9 bases between the two germline ends. This CDR3 comprises 15 residues. The germline gives CDR1 SGHTA, CDR2 FQGTGA. The CDR3 here is CASSLSLASTDTQYF. Incomplete CDR3 DNA: TGTGCCAGCAGCTTATCTCTAGCTAGCACAGATACG.

This clone was counted at least ten times. Sequencing ends 3 residues short of the CDR3 end; the germline J gene provides the rest. The V and J genes are TRBV6-2 or TRBV6-3 and TRBJ2-5, with D possibly being TRBD2 (6 bases). This CDR3 comprises 16 residues. CDR1 and CDR2 from the germline V gene are MNHEY and SVGEGT. The V end was cut by 8 bases, the J end by 2 bases, with 21 bases between. CDR3: CASSTGGSIGQETQYF. The CDR3 bases that were read are TGTGCCAGCTCCACCGGGGGTAGCATAGGTCAAGAGACC.

This clone was seen repeatedly, ten times or more. Read sequence stops 3 residues before the CDR3 end, and the germline J gene provides the missing end. The rearrangement joins TRBV5-4 to TRBJ2-7; D is perhaps TRBD2 (6 bases). CDR3 length equals 14 residues. The V and J ends lost 3 bases and 3 bases respectively, with 13 bases between them. Germline loops: CDR1 SGHNT, CDR2 YYREEE (reference sequence). The CDR3 protein is CASSWVGSGYEQYF. The part of the CDR3 DNA that was read is TGTGCCAGCAGCTGGGTCGGTAGCGGCTACGAG.

The sample holds many counts of this clone. The DNA ends 3 residues before the CDR3 does, and the rest of the CDR3 is filled in from the germline J gene. This chain links TRBV19 with TRBJ2-1; 9 bases map to TRBD2. V lost 1 base to trimming and J lost 0 bases; unmatched junction nucleotides: 4. Per germline, CDR1 LNHDA and CDR2 SQIVND (reference sequence). This CDR3 is 17 amino acids long. CDR3 residues: CASSIGAGGGSYNEQFF. CDR3 DNA (partial): TGTGCCAGTAGTATAGGGGCGGGAGGGGGCTCCTACAATGAG.

This clone has a count of ten or more. From the germline J gene comes the end of the CDR3, since the read stops 3 residues before it. The V gene is TRBV3-1 (or the pseudogene TRBV3-2), the J gene TRBJ1-1; D is unresolved. Germline V lookup: CDR1 LGHDT, CDR2 YNNKEL (reference sequence). The ends were cut back, 1 base at V and 4 bases at J, with 4 bases in the middle. The CDR3 spans 12 residues. The sequenced CDR3 bases are TGTGCCAGCAGCCAAGCGGTCACTGAA. Translation: CASSQAVTE. From start to end, the CDR3 is CASSQAVTEAFF.

A few counts support this clone. The observed sequence ends 3 residues before the CDR3 terminus, with the missing tail filled in from the germline J gene. The genes are TRBV5-5 and TRBJ1-1; tentative D call: TRBD1 (5 bases). V was trimmed by 0 bases and J by 4 bases, leaving 10 bases between them. CDR3 length: 14 residues. Germline loops: CDR1 SGHKS, CDR2 YYEKEE (reference sequence). CDR3 DNA, as far as it was read: TGTGCCAGCAGCTTGGTGGACATAGGCACTGAA. Its protein is CASSLVDIGTE. The entire CDR3 protein is CASSLVDIGTEAFF.

At least ten counts were recorded for this clone. With the read ending 3 residues before the CDR3 end, the germline J gene is used to fill in that end. The V call is TRBV14, the J call TRBJ2-1, with 13 bases fitting TRBD2. After removal of 4 bases from V and 3 bases from J, the junction contained 15 bases not matched to a gene. CDR1 and CDR2 (germline): SGHDN, FVKESK. The CDR3 loop spans 20 amino acids. The covered CDR3 bases are TGTGCCAGCAGCCGGGGAACAGGAGGACTAGCGGGGGCTTACTACAATGAG. Its protein product is CASSRGTGGLAGAYYNE. The CDR3 reads in full as CASSRGTGGLAGAYYNEQFF.

This clone appeared many times. The read ends 3 residues shy of where the CDR3 ends; the end is completed using the germline J gene. The V call is TRBV27, the J call TRBJ2-7; D assignment may be TRBD1 or TRBD2 (7 bases each). V was shortened by 0 bases and J by 5 bases, with 14 bases between the two germline ends. CDR1 and CDR2 from the germline V gene are MNHEY and SMNVEV (reference sequence). The CDR3 runs to 15 residues. The DNA read from the CDR3 is TGTGCCAGCAGTTTATCGGGAGGGGGACAGCACGAG. It translates to CASSLSGGGQHE. The whole CDR3 region reads CASSLSGGGQHEQYF.

This clone was counted many times. The read terminates 3 residues before the CDR3 end, so the remaining end is supplied by the germline J gene. This chain links TRBV29-1 with TRBJ2-3, with TRBD2 matching over 12 bases. CDR1 is SQVTM, CDR2 ANQGSEA, per germline. V was clipped by 4 bases and J by 8 bases; unmatched bases: 7. This CDR3 region has 14 residues. The sequenced CDR3 bases are TGCAGCGTTGTGTCTAGCGGGAGGGTGGGTACG. Translating it yields CSVVSSGRVGT. The entire CDR3 protein is CSVVSSGRVGTQYF.